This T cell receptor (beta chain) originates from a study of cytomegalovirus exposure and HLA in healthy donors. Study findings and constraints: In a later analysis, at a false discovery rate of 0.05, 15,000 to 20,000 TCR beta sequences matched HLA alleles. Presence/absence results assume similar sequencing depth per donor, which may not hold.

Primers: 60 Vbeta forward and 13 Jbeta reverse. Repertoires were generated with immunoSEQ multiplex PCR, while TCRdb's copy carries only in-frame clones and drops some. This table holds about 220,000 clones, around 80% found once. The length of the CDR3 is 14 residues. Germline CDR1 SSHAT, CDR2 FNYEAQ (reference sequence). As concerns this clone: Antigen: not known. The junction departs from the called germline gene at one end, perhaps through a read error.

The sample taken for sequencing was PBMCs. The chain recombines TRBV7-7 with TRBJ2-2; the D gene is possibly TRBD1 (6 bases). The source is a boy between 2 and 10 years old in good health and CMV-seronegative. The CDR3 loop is CASSQGQNTGELFF. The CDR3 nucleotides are TGTGCTAGCAGCCAGGGACAAAACACCGGGGAGCTGTTTTTT.